A selection of T cell receptor beta chains follows, all from one sample in a study of blood T cell repertoires in COVID-19. Only in-frame clones appear in the TCRdb table, and some are missing; sequencing was by immunoSEQ multiplex PCR. The sample lists 170,000 or so clones, roughly 88% seen once, with 6.5% to 8.5% in the top ten. The sequenced sample consisted of PBMCs or T cells enriched from blood (not recorded which). Source of these receptors: a woman in her 50s who had recovered from COVID-19. The CDR3 runs from the conserved cysteine through the conserved F or W. D genes are given only for firm matches. Rows give clone size only sometimes, using once, few, many, or a class for an expanded clone.

TGTGCCAGCAGCCGGGGACAATCGCTGAACACCGGGGAGCTGTTTTTT,CASSRGQSLNTGELFF,-,-,TRBJ2-2,TRBV3-1/TRBV3-2
TGTGCCAGCAGCCAAGATGGTGTCAGGGCGGGAACCGGGGAGCTGTTTTTT,CASSQDGVRAGTGELFF,-,-,TRBJ2-2,TRBV4-2
TGCAGCGTTGATCAGGGGGCAGGCGAGCAGTACTTC,CSVDQGAGEQYF,-,TRBD1,TRBJ2-7,TRBV29-1
TGTGCCAGCAGCTTAGCCTCTAACGGGGGCTACACCTTC,CASSLASNGGYTF,-,-,TRBJ1-2,TRBV7-2
TGTGCCAGCAGTCGCCGACAGGGTGGTGGAGATACGCAGTATTTT,CASSRRQGGGDTQYF,-,TRBD1,TRBJ2-3,TRBV2
TGTGCCAGCAGTGTCCCCAGGGGGCCGAACGGCTACACCTTC,CASSVPRGPNGYTF,once,TRBD1,TRBJ1-2,TRBV6-4
TGTGCCAGCAGTGAAGGCCGGACATGGAACACTGAAGCTTTCTTT,CASSEGRTWNTEAFF,-,-,TRBJ1-1,TRBV6-1
TGTGCCAGCAGTGAAGGGGGGGGCAATCAGCCCCAGCATTTT,CASSEGGGNQPQHF,-,-,TRBJ1-5,TRBV2
TGTGCCAGCGGGAGGGGGGACGAGCAGTACTTC,CASGRGDEQYF,-,TRBD2,TRBJ2-7,TRBV19
TGTGCCAGCAGCTTGGATCCCCGGGACTGGGCGTACGAGCAGTACTTC,CASSLDPRDWAYEQYF,few,-,TRBJ2-7,TRBV5-5
TGTGCCAGCGCCCTCGAAGGGACTAGTGGGTTAAACATTCAGTACTTC,CASALEGTSGLNIQYF,-,TRBD2,TRBJ2-4,TRBV19
TGTGCCAGTAAGCCTAGCGGGACCACAGATACGCAGTATTTT,CASKPSGTTDTQYF,-,TRBD2,TRBJ2-3,TRBV19
TGTGCCAGCAGCCCGCTGGGGGGGAAAGGCGTCTTT,CASSPLGGKGVF,-,-,TRBJ1-1,TRBV7-9
TGTGCCAGCTCACGGGGCACCGCGGACATGAGAGAGACCCAGTACTTC,CASSRGTADMRETQYF,-,-,TRBJ2-5,TRBV18
TGTGCCAGCAGCGAGCGGGGGCCCGGCACAGATACGCAGTATTTT,CASSERGPGTDTQYF,-,TRBD2,TRBJ2-3,TRBV7-6
TGTGCCAGCAGCACCCCCACAGGGGGCCTACGGGGAAACACCATATATTTT,CASSTPTGGLRGNTIYF,few,TRBD1,TRBJ1-3,TRBV7-3
TGCGCCAGCAGCTTGGCCCCTTTAACCGGGGAGCTGTTTTTT,CASSLAPLTGELFF,few,-,TRBJ2-2,TRBV5-1
TGTGCCAGCAGCGGGACCAGGGGCCGGAACGAGCAGTACTTC,CASSGTRGRNEQYF,-,-,TRBJ2-7,TRBV2
TGTGCCAGCAGCACACGACAGGGGCCCTGGGATCTCGAGCAGTACTTC,CASSTRQGPWDLEQYF,-,TRBD1,TRBJ2-7,TRBV11-1
TGCAGTGCTAGTGCGGGACAATTGAACACTGAAGCTTTCTTT,CSASAGQLNTEAFF,-,-,TRBJ1-1,TRBV20-1
TGTGCCAGCTCACCCAATGAGGAAAAACTGTTTTTT,CASSPNEEKLFF,once,-,TRBJ1-4,TRBV18
TGTGCCAGCAGACAGGGACTAGCGGGGATCAATGAGCAGTTCTTC,CASRQGLAGINEQFF,many,TRBD2,TRBJ2-1,TRBV6-5
TGTGCCAGCAGTGAAGGGTCTGCTACCCCTAATTCACCCCTCCACTTT,CASSEGSATPNSPLHF,-,-,TRBJ1-6,TRBV6-1
TGTGCCAGTAAGCGGGCCCAGGAGACGAACACTGAAGCTTTCTTT,CASKRAQETNTEAFF,-,-,TRBJ1-1,TRBV19
TGTGCCAGCAGCTTTTCAGGGAAGGAGACCCAGTACTTC,CASSFSGKETQYF,-,-,TRBJ2-5,TRBV5-5
TGTGCCAGCAGCTTAGAGGGGACTCTTATGTCGAACGAGCAGTACTTC,CASSLEGTLMSNEQYF,few,-,TRBJ2-7,TRBV7-2
TGTGCCAGCAGCACCCTGGGGGGGGGCTGGACAGATACGCAGTATTTT,CASSTLGGGWTDTQYF,-,-,TRBJ2-3,TRBV9
TGTGCCAGCAGTTACTCAAGCGGAACCTACGAGCAGTACTTC,CASSYSSGTYEQYF,-,-,TRBJ2-7,TRBV6-5
TGTGCCAGCAGCCGGGGGACAGGACGGGAGACCCAGTACTTC,CASSRGTGRETQYF,-,TRBD1,TRBJ2-5,TRBV5-4
TGTGCCAGCAGCTTAGATGGGGGGATCACTGAAGCTTTCTTT,CASSLDGGITEAFF,-,-,TRBJ1-1,TRBV7-2
TGTGCCAGCAGTCCTAGCGGGGGATACAATGAGCAGTTCTTC,CASSPSGGYNEQFF,-,TRBD2,TRBJ2-1,TRBV9
TGTGCCAGCAGCCCGGACAGGGTAAGGGTCGATGGCTACACCTTC,CASSPDRVRVDGYTF,-,TRBD1,TRBJ1-2,TRBV9
TGCAGCACAAGCAGGGTTAAAGAGACCCAGTACTTC,CSTSRVKETQYF,once,-,TRBJ2-5,TRBV29-1
TGTGCCAGCAGTCCCATTTTCCGGACAGCAACTAATGAAAAACTGTTTTTT,CASSPIFRTATNEKLFF,-,-,TRBJ1-4,TRBV27
TGTGCCAGCAGCAAAGCGGCAGGGGACGCAACTAATGAAAAACTGTTTTTT,CASSKAAGDATNEKLFF,-,-,TRBJ1-4,TRBV21-1
TGTGCCAGCAGCTTAGCGTACGGCGGTGAAGCTTTCTTT,CASSLAYGGEAFF,many,-,TRBJ1-1,TRBV7-8
TGTGCCAGCACCACAGGGGGGTATGGCTACACCTTC,CASTTGGYGYTF,-,TRBD1,TRBJ1-2,TRBV12-3/TRBV12-4
TGTGCCAGCAGCTTACATCCTGCAGGGGCCTTAGAGGCTGGCTACACCTTC,CASSLHPAGALEAGYTF,-,-,TRBJ1-2,TRBV7-3
TGCAGCGTTGAAAGTATGGACAGCTCCTACGAGCAGTACTTC,CSVESMDSSYEQYF,-,-,TRBJ2-7,TRBV29-1
TGTGCCAGCAGTTACCCGGACAGGCCACTCTATGGCTACACCTTC,CASSYPDRPLYGYTF,-,TRBD1,TRBJ1-2,TRBV6-2/TRBV6-3
TGTGCCAGCAGCCTACCCCCAGGCAACACTGAAGCTTTCTTT,CASSLPPGNTEAFF,-,-,TRBJ1-1,TRBV7-9
TGTGCCAGCAGCGACTCGGTTGATGAGCAGTTCTTC,CASSDSVDEQFF,-,-,TRBJ2-1,TRBV7-9
TGCGCCAGCAAGGCGGACAGTAGCTCCTACAATGAGCAGTTCTTC,CASKADSSSYNEQFF,-,-,TRBJ2-1,TRBV5-1
TGTGCCAGCAGCCCACGGACAGGCACCCAAGAGACCCAGTACTTC,CASSPRTGTQETQYF,-,TRBD1,TRBJ2-5,TRBV5-5
TGTGCCAGCTCACCAGGGGGGACGGATGGCTACACCTTC,CASSPGGTDGYTF,-,-,TRBJ1-2,TRBV18
TGTGCCAGCAGCGTGATGGGGGGAGACACAGATACGCAGTATTTT,CASSVMGGDTDTQYF,-,-,TRBJ2-3,TRBV9
TGTGCCAGCAGCCAGGGCTCAGGGGGCTCCTCGTACAATCAGCCCCAGCATTTT,CASSQGSGGSSYNQPQHF,-,TRBD1,TRBJ1-5,TRBV4-2
TGCGCCAGCAGCTTGTATGCGAGTCAAGAGACCCAGTACTTC,CASSLYASQETQYF,-,-,TRBJ2-5,TRBV5-1
TGTGCCAGCAGTGAATCGACTCCTGGCGTGAATACGCAGTATTTT,CASSESTPGVNTQYF,-,-,TRBJ2-3,TRBV6-1
TGTGCCAGCAGTCCCCGGGGGGGAAGGAGAGCGCACTCCTACGAGCAGTACTTC,CASSPRGGRRAHSYEQYF,-,TRBD2,TRBJ2-7,TRBV6-6
TGTGCCAGCAGCCTCGGCGAGCGAGATACGCAGTATTTT,CASSLGERDTQYF,-,-,TRBJ2-3,TRBV7-2
TGTGCCAGCAGCGTAGGACTAGCGGGGGGAAACCACGAGCAGTACTTC,CASSVGLAGGNHEQYF,-,TRBD2,TRBJ2-7,TRBV9